The 16 T cell receptor beta chains below were found in one sample sequenced in a study of beta chain features in type 1 diabetes. Of the isolated RNA, all was reverse transcribed, and so the sequenced material was expressed TCRB transcripts. Sequenced by immunoSEQ multiplex PCR; TCRdb stores in-frame clones only, minus some. The sample holds about 150,000 clones, roughly 11% seen once. Input material: central memory CD4+ T cells from blood. The receptors come from a young man in good health.

V gene TRBV10-3 combines with J gene TRBJ2-7, with 7 positions matching TRBD2. CDR3 length: 13 residues. Losses at the gene ends were 6 bases for V and 2 bases for J; bases not matched to a gene: 4. Looked up from germline, CDR1 is ENHRY and CDR2 is SYGVKD. The DNA of the CDR3 is TGTGCCATCAGGCGGGAGACCGCCTACGAGCAGTACTTC. It yields the protein CAIRRETAYEQYF.

This clone was observed a few times. The chain joins TRBV30 to TRBJ1-4, with 8 bases identical to TRBD1. V gave up 8 bases and J gave up 6 bases; unmatched junction bases: 5. There are 12 residues in the CDR3. Germline V gene data show CDR1 as GTSNPN and CDR2 as SVGIG (reference sequence). CDR3 amino acids: CASRGLDEKLFF. Written as DNA, the CDR3 is TGTGCCAGCAGGGGGCTGGATGAAAAACTGTTTTTT.

This chain joins TRBV7-2 and TRBJ1-1; D gene uncertain. V lost 1 base and J lost 3, with 6 bases in between. Per germline, CDR1 SGHTA and CDR2 FQGNSA. This CDR3 region has 13 residues. Written as DNA, the CDR3 is TGTGCCAGCAGCTTAGGGGTCTACACTGAAGCTTTCTTT. It is translated as CASSLGVYTEAFF. Combining the CDR3 with reference TRBV7-2 and TRBJ1-1 gives the whole variable domain GAGVSQSPSNKVTEKGKDVELRCDPISGHTALYWYRQSLGQGLEFLIYFQGNSAPDKSGLPSDRFSAERTGGSVSTLTIQRTQQEDSAVYLCASSLGVYTEAFFGQGTRLTVV.

A note on this clone: Other DNA sequences within the sample encode an identical CDR3. The chain uses TRBV6-5 and TRBJ2-1; a possible D gene is TRBD1 (6 bases). The germline V and J ends were trimmed by 3 bases and 7 bases, with 10 bases remaining between them. This CDR3 is 13 amino acids long. From germline, CDR1 is MNHEY and CDR2 SVGAGI. The CDR3 bases are TGTGCCAGCAGTTATCAGGGGCGGAATGAGCAGTTCTTC. Translation gives CASSYQGRNEQFF.

This clone was observed a few times. The chain is built from TRBV27 and TRBJ1-2, with 10 bases lining up with TRBD1. The V segment lost 5 bases and the J segment 2 bases; nucleotides outside the gene matches: 5. CDR3 length equals 15 residues. Germline loops: CDR1 MNHEY, CDR2 SMNVEV (reference sequence). CDR3 sequence: CASSVGQGWNYGYTF. The CDR3 coding sequence is TGTGCCAGCAGTGTGGGACAGGGGTGGAACTATGGCTACACCTTC.

This chain connects TRBV7-2 to TRBJ2-5; 10 bases fit TRBD2. The CDR3 runs 15 residues. Germline values: CDR1 SGHTA, CDR2 FQGNSA. J lost 5 bases, V lost 2 bases, and 5 bases had no gene match. CDR3 bases: TGTGCCAGCAGCTTACCAACTAGCGGGACGGAGACCCAGTACTTC. Encoded protein: CASSLPTSGTETQYF.

The chain is built from TRBV9 and TRBJ2-1, with a tentative D call TRBD1 (6 bases). The V end lost 1 base, the J end lost 3 bases, and 11 bases lay between the germline ends. The length of the CDR3 is 15 residues. Germline V gene sequence: CDR1 SGDLS, CDR2 YYNGEE. The CDR3 DNA reads as TGTGCCAGCAGCGTACAGGGACAAAACTACAATGAGCAGTTCTTC. Its protein product is CASSVQGQNYNEQFF.

V usage is TRBV5-6 and J usage is TRBJ2-5; D not resolved. Per germline, CDR1 SGHDT and CDR2 YYEEEE. V was pared by 0 bases and J by 5 bases, with 11 bases between. This CDR3 region has 14 residues. This chain's CDR3 is CASSLVEVRETQYF. DNA of the CDR3: TGTGCCAGCAGCTTGGTCGAGGTCCGGGAGACCCAGTACTTC.

The table lists this clone with a few counts. The chain is built from TRBV7-6 and TRBJ2-1, with TRBD1 matching over 8 bases. With V trimmed by 5 bases and J by 5 bases, 8 bases remained unmatched. The CDR3 loop spans 15 amino acids. In germline, CDR1 is SGHVS, CDR2 FNYEAQ. The CDR3 DNA is TGTGCCAGCAGCGGGACAGGCACCACTAACAATGAGCAGTTCTTC. Its translation is CASSGTGTTNNEQFF.

This clone was detected many times. The chain uses TRBV27 and TRBJ2-1, with 15 bases lining up with TRBD2. The CDR3 sequence is 16 residues long. Unmatched junction bases numbered 12, after V lost 4 bases and J lost 14 bases. Germline assignment: CDR1 MNHEY and CDR2 SMNVEV (reference sequence). The CDR3 DNA follows: TGTGCCAGCAGTTCAGCCCCCGGACTAGCGGGAGGGGTCGAGTTCTTC. Translation gives CASSSAPGLAGGVEFF.

The chain employs TRBV5-6 and TRBJ2-2; D uncertain. Per the germline V gene, CDR1 is SGHDT and CDR2 is YYEEEE. Trimming pared 2 bases from V and 3 bases from J, leaving 11 bases between. The length of the CDR3 is 15 residues. CDR3 region: CASSFLRVDTGELFF. DNA for the CDR3: TGTGCCAGCAGCTTCCTCCGGGTCGACACCGGGGAGCTGTTTTTT.

In its sample, this clone was seen many times. CDR3 amino acids: CASSDGTTKAFF. The CDR3 nucleotides are TGTGCCAGCAGTGACGGGACAACTAAAGCTTTCTTT. The chain links TRBV6-4 to TRBJ1-1, with a tentative D call TRBD1 (6 bases). The V and J ends lost 2 bases and 9 bases respectively, with 10 bases between them. This CDR3 comprises 12 residues. Looked up from germline, CDR1 is MRHNA and CDR2 is SNTAGT.

Only a few counts were recorded for this clone. The V gene is TRBV2, the J gene TRBJ2-7; D is ambiguous. Trimming pared 5 bases from V and 4 bases from J, leaving 15 bases between. The CDR3 sequence is 14 residues long. CDR1 is SNHLY and CDR2 is FYNNEI in the germline V gene. The CDR3: CASSLDPSIYEQYF. The CDR3 bases are TGTGCCAGCAGTCTCGATCCTTCGATTTACGAGCAGTACTTC.

This clone has just a few counts. The chain couples TRBV7-2 to TRBJ2-3; 10 nucleotides align to TRBD2. This CDR3 spans 18 amino acids. Germline V gene data show CDR1 as SGHTA and CDR2 as FQGNSA. V trimming: 3 bases; J trimming: 3 bases; junction bases outside the gene matches: 12. The CDR3 here is CASSFLVAGGFGTDTQYF. DNA of the CDR3: TGTGCCAGCAGCTTCCTAGTAGCGGGAGGCTTTGGGACAGATACGCAGTATTTT.

Regarding this clone: This same CDR3 is encoded by further DNA sequences in the sample. The V call is TRBV18, the J call TRBJ1-1; D is unresolved. Germline V gene lookup returns CDR1 KGHSH and CDR2 LQKENI. The germline V and J ends were trimmed by 1 base and 3 bases, with 6 bases remaining between them. The CDR3 runs 13 residues. The CDR3 DNA reads TGTGCCAGCTCACCACGACGGGACACTGAAGCTTTCTTT. Its translation: CASSPRRDTEAFF.

The chain employs TRBV18 and TRBJ2-5; 9 nucleotides agree with TRBD2. J gave up 2 bases and V 1 base, and 2 bases lay outside the gene matches. This CDR3 has 15 amino acids. Germline assignment: CDR1 KGHSH and CDR2 LQKENI. The CDR3 reads CASSPLAGEQETQYF. Written as DNA, the CDR3 is TGTGCCAGCTCACCACTAGCGGGGGAGCAAGAGACCCAGTACTTC.